Given below is one TCR beta chain in context. From germline, CDR1 is LGHNA and CDR2 YSLEER. V was pared by 1 base and J by 3 bases, with 10 bases between. The length of the CDR3 is 14 residues. Synthetically made TCR analog templates were put into each PCR as spikes. TCRdb's table, derived via immunoSEQ multiplex PCR, lists solely in-frame clones and lacks some. The table shows around 120,000 clones, with around 89% occurring only once. The data derive from a study of PD-L1 blockade in urothelial cancer. The wider study: Analyses were performed on blood at 3 weeks after treatment start (the second dose) and at 6 weeks. Per blood sample, T cells had a median of around 140,000.

Regarding time point: peripheral blood 6 weeks after treatment start. Each patient gave between 1 and 8 samples, pretreatment and on-treatment. The chain combines TRBV4-3 with TRBJ2-7, with a tentative D call TRBD1 (6 bases). Source: PBMCs, taken around atezolizumab (anti-PD-L1) treatment. The receptor comes from a man aged 60 to 69 with urothelial cancer. CDR3 DNA sequence: TGCGCCAGCAGCCAAGCACACAGGGACTACGAGCAGTACTTC. Protein product: CASSQAHRDYEQYF.